This passage covers 5 T cell receptor beta chains from one sample sequenced in a study of T cells after posttransplantation cyclophosphamide. Here immunoSEQ multiplex PCR was the method, and the copy in TCRdb shows in-frame clones only, minus some. The table has about 3,800 clones, 80% to 90% seen once; the top ten hold approximately 19%. Treatment was busulfan-fludarabine conditioning, a marrow graft, and cyclophosphamide on days +3 and +4. The source material was PBMCs, sampled after an allogeneic stem cell transplant with post-transplant cyclophosphamide. The receptors shown here come from a female patient aged 50-59 years who received an allogeneic stem cell transplant from a related donor, was CMV-positive, and had no GVHD. Among the T cells, some may be from the graft donor.

The chain joins TRBV10-1 to TRBJ2-3, with TRBD2 matching over 9 bases. The V and J ends lost 2 bases and 3 bases, in that order; junction bases with no gene match: 3. Per the germline V gene, CDR1 is WNHNN and CDR2 is SYGVQD (reference sequence). The CDR3 runs to 15 residues. CDR3 bases: TGCGCCAGCAGTGAGGGCGGGGGGGAGACAGATACGCAGTATTTT. This gives the protein CASSEGGGETDTQYF.

The CDR3 DNA is TGTGCCAGCAGCGCCGGACTAGCGGGACCCAGCGCAGATACGCAGTATTTT. It specifies CASSAGLAGPSADTQYF. The rearrangement links TRBV7-2 to TRBJ2-3, with TRBD2 identical over 12 bases. With V trimmed by 5 bases and J by 4 bases, 10 bases remained unmatched. Germline V gene lookup returns CDR1 SGHTA and CDR2 FQGNSA. This CDR3 is built from 17 residues.

This chain links TRBV9 with TRBJ1-5; TRBD1 matches at 11 bases. In germline, CDR1 is SGDLS, CDR2 YYNGEE. V lost 4 bases and J lost 0; bases outside the gene matches: 6. CDR3 length equals 17 residues. CDR3 residues: CASSSGQGGISNQPQHF. As DNA, the CDR3 is TGTGCCAGCAGCTCGGGACAGGGGGGGATTAGCAATCAGCCCCAGCATTTT.

The gene calls are TRBV5-1 and TRBJ2-3, with D possibly being TRBD1 (5 bases). Germline lookup yields CDR1 SGHRS and CDR2 YFSETQ. V lost 4 bases and J lost 0, with 21 bases in between. There are 18 residues in the CDR3. As DNA, the CDR3 is TGCGCCAGCAGCCCATTAGGACACCCTTCCGAAAGCACAGATACGCAGTATTTT. Translating it yields CASSPLGHPSESTDTQYF.

J is TRBJ2-4 and V is TRBV11-3; D gene unclear. Germline loops: CDR1 SGHNT, CDR2 YENEEA. The V gene lost 6 bases and the J gene lost 6 bases, with 15 bases spanning the gap. The CDR3 covers 14 residues. CDR3 sequence: CASSPTTTGNIQYF. In DNA, the CDR3 is TGTGCCAGCAGTCCCACAACTACTGGAAACATTCAGTACTTC.